This T cell receptor beta chain was found in a study of Graves' ophthalmopathy and Graves' hyperthyroidism. As the starting material, 8 to 10 ml of fresh peripheral blood yielded the PBMCs. With V trimmed by 7 bases and J by 6 bases, 8 bases remained unmatched. The germline V gene has CDR1 MNHEY and CDR2 SVGAGI. This CDR3 has 13 residues. This clonotype was recorded many times. RNA transcripts provided the template for amplifying TCR beta CDR3 regions. First-round RT-PCR with HTBI primers preceded a second-round multiplex PCR. TCRdb independently ran MiXCR on the multiplex PCR reads; one entry per CDR3 protein. The sample yields a few hundred thousand distinct CDR3 sequences, about 17% seen once.

The sample comprised peripheral blood. The chain is built from TRBV6-5 and TRBJ1-2; 7 bases fit TRBD1. The receptor's source is an adult woman with stable Graves' hyperthyroidism. The DNA for the CDR3 is TGTGCCAGCACAAGACAGGGAAACAATGGCTACACCTTC. This sequence encodes CASTRQGNNGYTF.